A selection of T cell receptor beta chains follows, all from one sample in a study of T cell responses to AZD1222 COVID-19 vaccine. TCRdb keeps only in-frame clones here, not all; method: immunoSEQ multiplex PCR. The sample yields 150,000 to 200,000 clones, around 94% seen once. This material consisted of peripheral blood, taken on day 0 of AZD1222 vaccination. Source of these receptors: an adult in good health. Each CDR3 is given with its conserved first and last residue. A D gene is named only where the DNA matches it firmly. Some rows mark clone size as missing; the rest say once, few, many or name a class of expanded clone.

>TRBV12-5|.|.|TRBJ1-1
TGTGCTAGTGGTTTTGGGGGGCACACTGAAGCTTTCTTT
CASGFGGHTEAFF
>TRBV11-1|.|.|TRBJ2-3
TGTGCCAGCAGCCTCGGAGATACGCAGTATTTT
CASSLGDTQYF
>TRBV27|.|.|TRBJ1-5
TGTGCCAGCAGTTTGGGCTATAGCAATCAGCCCCAGCATTTT
CASSLGYSNQPQHF
>TRBV13|.|once|TRBJ2-1
TGTGCCAGCAGCCAACTGCAGCTCGATGAGCAGTTCTTC
CASSQLQLDEQFF
>TRBV12-3/TRBV12-4|.|.|TRBJ2-7
TGTGCCAGCATGGCTGGATACGAGCAGTACTTC
CASMAGYEQYF
>TRBV5-1|TRBD2|.|TRBJ2-1
TGCGCCAGCAGCTTGGGGTCGACTAGCGGGGGGAATGAGCAGTTCTTC
CASSLGSTSGGNEQFF
>TRBV5-5|.|.|TRBJ2-3
TGTGCCAGCAGCTTGCAACCGTCCCGGACAGTAAGCACAGATACGCAGTATTTT
CASSLQPSRTVSTDTQYF
>TRBV23-1|.|.|TRBJ1-4
TGCGCCAGCAGTCAATCAGGGGGACCGGGACTGTTTTTT
CASSQSGGPGLFF
>TRBV4-2|.|.|TRBJ2-2
TGTGCCAGCAGCCAAGGTCCCCTACGCGGGACGAACACCGGGGAGCTGTTTTTT
CASSQGPLRGTNTGELFF
>TRBV19|.|.|TRBJ2-3
TGTGCCAGTATCCGGCGTTCTCACGACACAGATACGCAGTATTTT
CASIRRSHDTDTQYF
>TRBV25-1|.|.|TRBJ1-6
TGTGCCAGTAAACAGGGCGGGAATTCACCCCTCCACTTT
CASKQGGNSPLHF
>TRBV9|TRBD1|.|TRBJ1-1
TGTGCCAGCAGTGATCAGGGGGCCCGGACTGAAGCTTTCTTT
CASSDQGARTEAFF
>TRBV6-5|.|.|TRBJ2-5
TGTGCCAGCAGGGAGTTGGGGTTTGCGGAGACCCAGTACTTC
CASRELGFAETQYF
>TRBV7-9|.|once|TRBJ1-2
TGTGCCAGCAGCTTAGGAACAGGGAGCGGCTACACCTTC
CASSLGTGSGYTF
>TRBV11-3|TRBD1|.|TRBJ2-2
TGTGCCAGCAGCAACTCTCGGACAGGGCTGGGGGAGCTGTTTTTT
CASSNSRTGLGELFF
>TRBV12-5|.|.|TRBJ1-5
TGTGCTAGTGGTTGGGTCAGGGATGGGGATCAGCCCCAGCATTTT
CASGWVRDGDQPQHF
>TRBV19|.|.|TRBJ2-1
TGTGCCAGTAGTATCTGGCTTCAAAGGGGCAATGAGCAGTTCTTC
CASSIWLQRGNEQFF
>TRBV13|TRBD2|.|TRBJ2-1
TGTGCCAGCAGCATCGGGACTAGCCAGCAGTTCTTC
CASSIGTSQQFF